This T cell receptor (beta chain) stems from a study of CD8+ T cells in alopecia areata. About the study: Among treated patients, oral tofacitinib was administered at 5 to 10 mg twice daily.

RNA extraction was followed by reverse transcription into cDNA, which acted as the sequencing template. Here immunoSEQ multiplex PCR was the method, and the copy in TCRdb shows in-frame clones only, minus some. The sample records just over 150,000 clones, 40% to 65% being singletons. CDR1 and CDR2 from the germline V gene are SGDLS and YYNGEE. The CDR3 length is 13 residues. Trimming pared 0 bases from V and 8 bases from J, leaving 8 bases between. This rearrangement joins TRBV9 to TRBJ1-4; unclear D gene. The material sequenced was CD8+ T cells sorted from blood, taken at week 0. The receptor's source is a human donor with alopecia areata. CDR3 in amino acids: CASSVGFEEKLFF. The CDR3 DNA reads TGTGCCAGCAGCGTAGGATTTGAGGAAAAACTGTTTTTT.